This passage covers 29 T cell receptor beta chains from one sample sequenced in a study of cytomegalovirus exposure and HLA in healthy donors. The PCR had 60 Vbeta and 13 Jbeta primers. TCRdb's copy holds only in-frame clones and misses some; the assay was immunoSEQ multiplex PCR. The sample holds roughly 190,000 clones, around 86% seen once. Sequenced sample: PBMCs. These receptor sequences come from a woman aged 18-29 years in good health and CMV-seronegative.

This clone was detected only once. The sample holds other DNA sequences that translate to the same CDR3. This chain joins TRBV30 and TRBJ1-1; maybe TRBD1 (6 bases). This CDR3 is built from 13 residues. The germline V gene has CDR1 GTSNPN and CDR2 SVGIG (reference sequence). V was cut by 0 bases and J by 4 bases, with 9 bases left in between. The CDR3 region has the DNA TGTGCCTGGAGTGTAAGGGGGGGCACTGAAGCTTTCTTT. It yields the protein CAWSVRGGTEAFF.

As to this clone: An end of the junction differs from the germline gene, which may be a read error. V and J are TRBV13 and TRBJ1-1; D is undetermined. Germline V gene lookup returns CDR1 PRHDT and CDR2 FYEKMQ (reference sequence). This CDR3 is 14 amino acids long. For the CDR3, the DNA is TGTGCCAGCAGCTTACGAGGTTTGAAAACTGAAGCTTTCTTT. The encoded protein is CASSLRGLKTEAFF. Filled out from reference TRBV13 and TRBJ1-1, the complete variable domain reads AAGVIQSPRHLIKEKRETATLKCYPIPRHDTVYWYQQGPGQDPQFLISFYEKMQSDKGSIPDRFSAQQFSDYHSELNMSSLELGDSALYFCASSLRGLKTEAFFGQGTRLTVV.

The chain is built from TRBV6-5 and TRBJ2-7, with 7 bases that match TRBD1. The CDR3 has 13 amino acids. The germline V gene encodes CDR1 MNHEY and CDR2 SVGAGI. V lost 9 bases to trimming and J lost 0 bases; unmatched junction nucleotides: 5. The CDR3 region is CASRDSSSYEQYF. CDR3 bases: TGTGCCAGTCGGGACAGCAGCTCCTACGAGCAGTACTTC.

The gene calls are TRBV7-9 and TRBJ1-2; the D gene is possibly TRBD1 (6 bases). Germline V gene lookup returns CDR1 SEHNR and CDR2 FQNEAQ (reference sequence). Trimming cost V 3 bases and J 0 bases, with 14 bases left between them. The CDR3 is 16 residues long. The CDR3 loop reads CASSFPPNRANYGYTF. The CDR3 coding sequence is TGTGCCAGCAGCTTCCCCCCGAACAGGGCTAACTATGGCTACACCTTC.

J is TRBJ2-1 and V is TRBV4-1, with D possibly TRBD2 on 6 matching bases. V was shortened by 0 bases and J by 7 bases, with 19 bases between the two germline ends. The CDR3 is 17 amino acids. CDR1 and CDR2 from the germline V gene are MGHRA and YSYEKL. The CDR3 here is CASSQERSGPLGNEQFF. The CDR3 DNA sequence: TGCGCCAGCAGCCAAGAGAGGAGCGGGCCACTGGGGAATGAGCAGTTCTTC.

V and J are TRBV29-1 and TRBJ2-7; TRBD2 might be the D (6 bases). V lost 3 bases and J 0 bases, leaving 12 bases between the germline ends. Germline V gene data show CDR1 as SQVTM and CDR2 as ANQGSEA. The CDR3 is 14 amino acids. In DNA, the CDR3 is TGCAGCGTTGAGGGGGGAAATAGCTCCTACGAGCAGTACTTC. Amino acids: CSVEGGNSSYEQYF.

The V gene is TRBV6-5, the J gene TRBJ2-7, with TRBD1 matching 9 bases. CDR1 MNHEY and CDR2 SVGAGI come from the germline V gene. J gave up 2 bases and V 6 bases, and 8 bases lay outside the gene matches. This CDR3 region has 15 residues. Here the CDR3 reads CASRPTGGWAYEQYF. The CDR3 bases are TGTGCCAGCAGGCCTACAGGGGGCTGGGCCTACGAGCAGTACTTC.

This clone came up once. The gene calls are TRBV11-2 and TRBJ2-7; D perhaps matches TRBD1 (6 bases). V was shortened by 4 bases and J by 7 bases, with 14 bases between the two germline ends. The CDR3 runs to 13 residues. Germline CDR1 SGHAT, CDR2 FQNNGV. CDR3 amino acids: CASSSPGGGEQYF. The CDR3 nucleotides read TGTGCCAGCAGCTCCCCTGGGGGCGGTGAGCAGTACTTC. The whole variable domain, remainder taken from reference TRBV11-2 and TRBJ2-7, is EAGVAQSPRYKIIEKRQSVAFWCNPISGHATLYWYQQILGQGPKLLIQFQNNGVVDDSQLPKDRFSAERLKGVDSTLKIQPAKLEDSAVYLCASSSPGGGEQYFGPGTRLTVT.

The chain recombines TRBV4-1 with TRBJ1-2; D unresolved. Germline lookup yields CDR1 MGHRA and CDR2 YSYEKL. Trimming stripped 4 bases from V and 8 bases from J, with 17 bases between. The length of the CDR3 is 14 residues. DNA of the CDR3: TGCGCCAGCAGCCTTGGTTTGGGCGCTGAGGGCTACACCTTC. This encodes CASSLGLGAEGYTF.

This clone has more than one count but fewer than ten. The genes are TRBV10-3 and TRBJ1-4, with D possibly TRBD1 on 6 matching bases. The CDR3 runs to 14 residues. Per the germline V gene, CDR1 is ENHRY and CDR2 is SYGVKD. The V gene lost 3 bases and the J gene lost 6 bases, with 11 bases spanning the gap. CDR3 DNA sequence: TGTGCCATCAGTGAAGCAGGGGAATATGAAAAACTGTTTTTT. This gives the protein CAISEAGEYEKLFF.

This clone was seen just once. The chain employs TRBV28 and TRBJ1-1, with D possibly being TRBD1 (6 bases). Looked up from germline, CDR1 is MDHEN and CDR2 is SYDVKM. The CDR3 loop spans 14 amino acids. Trimming removed 5 bases at V and 5 bases at J, with 15 bases between. CDR3 sequence: CASSLRTGLTEAFF. CDR3 coding DNA: TGTGCCAGCAGTCTAAGAACAGGGTTAACTGAAGCTTTCTTT.

This clone occurred once. The rearrangement links TRBV25-1 to TRBJ2-2; 11 nucleotides line up with TRBD1. V was clipped by 8 bases and J by 5 bases; unmatched bases: 7. The CDR3 runs 15 residues. Germline V gives CDR1 MGHDK, CDR2 SYGVNS. CDR3 sequence (DNA): TGTGCCAGCCGACGCGGGACAGGGGGGACCGGGGAGCTGTTTTTT. Translation: CASRRGTGGTGELFF.

The chain has TRBV11-2 and TRBJ2-2; D unresolved. In germline, CDR1 is SGHAT, CDR2 FQNNGV. The CDR3 spans 14 residues. V was clipped by 0 bases and J by 3 bases, with 5 bases between them. This chain's CDR3 is CASSLDLDTGELFF. The DNA of the CDR3 is TGTGCCAGCAGCTTAGACCTAGACACCGGGGAGCTGTTTTTT.

This chain uses TRBV10-3 with TRBJ2-3; D ambiguous. From germline, CDR1 is ENHRY and CDR2 SYGVKD. This CDR3 spans 11 amino acids. V lost 2 bases and J 7 bases, leaving 4 bases between the germline ends. CDR3 DNA: TGTGCCATCAGTGAGATTAATACGCAGTATTTT. It translates to CAISEINTQYF.

This clone turned up a few times. The same CDR3 arises from other DNA sequences in this sample as well. This chain joins TRBV10-1 and TRBJ2-7; perhaps TRBD2 as D (6 bases). Deletions cut 2 bases from V and 3 bases from J, with 8 bases between. Germline V gene lookup returns CDR1 WNHNN and CDR2 SYGVQD (reference sequence). The CDR3 length is 13 residues. The CDR3, as DNA: TGCGCCAGCAGTGAGGTCGGGGGCTACGAGCAGTACTTC. It is translated as CASSEVGGYEQYF.

The chain links TRBV18 to TRBJ2-5; 7 bases are a match to TRBD1. V lost 2 bases, J lost 2 bases, and 5 bases stayed unmatched. This CDR3 contains 15 residues. Germline V lookup: CDR1 KGHSH, CDR2 LQKENI. CDR3 DNA sequence: TGTGCCAGCTCACCAAAGACAGGGCTACAAGAGACCCAGTACTTC. As protein: CASSPKTGLQETQYF.

This rearrangement joins TRBV9 to TRBJ1-2; a weak D match, TRBD1 (5 bases). Trimming removed 4 bases at V and 8 bases at J, with 12 bases between. The CDR3 is 12 amino acids. In germline, CDR1 is SGDLS, CDR2 YYNGEE. CDR3 region: CASSRGGEGYTF. CDR3 DNA sequence: TGTGCCAGCAGCCGGGGGGGGGAAGGCTACACCTTC.

The chain couples TRBV18 to TRBJ2-1, with 7 bases matching TRBD1. CDR3 length: 16 amino acids. CDR1 and CDR2 (germline): KGHSH, LQKENI. After removal of 6 bases from V and 1 base from J, the junction contained 9 bases not matched to a gene. The CDR3 bases are TGTGCCAGCTCTCCTCCGGGACAGTCGTCCTACAATGAGCAGTTCTTC. Translated: CASSPPGQSSYNEQFF.

This clone was picked up one time. The chain employs TRBV7-3 and TRBJ2-3; 8 bases line up with TRBD2. The CDR3 totals 18 residues. Trimming took 2 bases from V and 10 from J; bases not matched to a gene: 20. Germline CDR1 and CDR2: SGHTA and FQGTGA. The CDR3 DNA reads as TGTGCCAGCAGCTTATGGAGTCGGGCTCGGGACCCAGCGGGGGCGCAGTATTTT. This encodes CASSLWSRARDPAGAQYF.

This sequence joins TRBV19 and TRBJ2-1; 14 bases fit TRBD2. CDR1 and CDR2 (germline): LNHDA, SQIVND (reference sequence). Losses at the gene ends were 8 bases for V and 6 bases for J; bases not matched to a gene: 15. The CDR3 is made up of 18 amino acids. CDR3 nucleotides: TGTGCCAGTGGCTTCCCGGGACTAGCGGGAGTATGGGGCAATGAGCAGTTCTTC. Protein sequence: CASGFPGLAGVWGNEQFF.

In its sample, this clone was seen once. The chain combines TRBV11-2 with TRBJ2-5, with 8 bases matching TRBD2. The DNA end favors TRBJ2-7, so the J call may be wrong. CDR1 is SGHAT and CDR2 is FQNNGV in the germline V gene. CDR3 size: 15 residues. The CDR3 here is CASSLGQRGIDEQYF. The CDR3 DNA reads as TGTGCCAGCAGCTTAGGTCAGCGGGGGATCGACGAGCAGTACTTC.

V and J are TRBV7-8 and TRBJ1-2; D gene unclear. The V and J ends lost 3 bases and 3 bases respectively, with 8 bases between them. The CDR3 consists of 13 residues. Germline CDR1 and CDR2: SGHVS and FQNEAQ. The CDR3 loop reads CASSFHTDYGYTF. The CDR3 nucleotides are TGTGCCAGCAGCTTTCACACAGACTATGGCTACACCTTC.

CDR3: CASSRVGVYGYTF. As DNA, the CDR3 is TGTGCCAGCAGCCGGGTAGGGGTCTATGGCTACACCTTC. V usage is TRBV7-9 and J usage is TRBJ1-2, with a weak D call TRBD1 (5 bases). CDR3 length: 13 residues. Trimming pared 5 bases from V and 4 bases from J, leaving 11 bases between. CDR1 is SEHNR and CDR2 is FQNEAQ in the germline V gene (reference sequence).

The chain couples TRBV5-1 to TRBJ2-3; 8 bases fit TRBD2. Germline-derived CDR1 and CDR2 are SGHRS and YFSETQ. Unmatched junction bases numbered 3, after V lost 3 bases and J lost 6 bases. The CDR3 length is 13 residues. The CDR3 loop is CASSSGGVDTQYF. In DNA, the CDR3 is TGCGCCAGCAGCTCCGGGGGGGTCGATACGCAGTATTTT.

This rearrangement joins TRBV11-2 to TRBJ2-7; 12 nucleotides match TRBD1. V trimming: 1 base; J trimming: 5 bases; junction bases outside the gene matches: 6. The CDR3 has 16 residues. Germline-derived CDR1 and CDR2 are SGHAT and FQNNGV. The CDR3 DNA is TGTGCCAGCAGCTTAGTACGGGGACAGGGGGCGGACGAGCAGTACTTC. Translating it yields CASSLVRGQGADEQYF.

The genes are TRBV4-3 and TRBJ1-2; 9 nucleotides match TRBD1. The V gene's germline CDR1 is LGHNA and CDR2 YSLEER. V gave up 1 base and J gave up 3 bases; unmatched junction bases: 6. The CDR3 loop spans 16 amino acids. CDR3: CASSQVIGTGHYGYTF. The CDR3 nucleotides are TGCGCCAGCAGCCAAGTGATCGGGACAGGGCACTATGGCTACACCTTC.

J is TRBJ1-5 and V is TRBV4-1; D perhaps matches TRBD1 (5 bases). The V and J ends lost 1 base and 1 base respectively, with 14 bases between them. The CDR3 contains 17 residues. Germline V gives CDR1 MGHRA, CDR2 YSYEKL. CDR3 loop: CASSQVGRAPSNQPQHF. The CDR3 DNA follows: TGCGCCAGCAGCCAAGTCGGCAGGGCCCCAAGCAATCAGCCCCAGCATTTT.

This rearrangement joins TRBV5-4 to TRBJ1-4, with D hard to call. CDR3 length: 16 residues. Trimming stripped 4 bases from V and 2 bases from J, with 15 bases between. From germline, CDR1 is SGHNT and CDR2 YYREEE (reference sequence). CDR3 coding DNA: TGTGCCAGCAGCCCTAACCCGGGAGTGACTAATGAAAAACTGTTTTTT. This sequence encodes CASSPNPGVTNEKLFF.

This CDR3 reads CAWSERQRSPLHF. Here the CDR3 DNA reads TGTGCCTGGAGCGAACGACAGAGATCACCCCTCCACTTT. This chain links TRBV30 with TRBJ1-6; perhaps TRBD1 as D (5 bases). The CDR3 contains 13 residues. Germline V gene sequence: CDR1 GTSNPN, CDR2 SVGIG (reference sequence). Trimming shortened V by 3 bases and J by 10 bases, and 13 bases separated the two germline ends.